This is a list of T cell receptor beta chains from one sample in a study of CD4+ T cells in melanoma. Clones were sequenced by immunoSEQ multiplex PCR, and TCRdb holds only the in-frame ones, with some missing. The table shows around 110,000 clones, with roughly 90% occurring only once. Sequenced material: peripheral blood. The receptors come from a human donor with melanoma. Both conserved end residues are part of each CDR3. The D gene is left open where the match is weak.

TRBV15,.,TRBJ2-3,CATSRERRGTTDTQYF
TRBV5-1,TRBD2,TRBJ2-5,CASSQGLAGDQETQYF
TRBV7-3,TRBD2,TRBJ2-3,CASSLLAGGPADTQYF
TRBV6-1,.,TRBJ2-2,CASNLDGNTGELFF
TRBV5-1,TRBD1,TRBJ2-1,CASTPGGQGHNEQFF
TRBV7-8,TRBD2,TRBJ2-3,CASSLLAGPSTDTQYF
TRBV19,.,TRBJ2-7,CASTHGAGYEQYF
TRBV29-1,TRBD2,TRBJ2-5,CSVEDRTSGTQETQYF
TRBV7-2,.,TRBJ1-2,CASSFARAQYGYTF
TRBV21-1,.,TRBJ1-1,CASSREDRENTEAFF
TRBV15,.,TRBJ2-1,CATSRERGAYNEQFF
TRBV4-1,.,TRBJ2-3,CAEPVADTQYF
TRBV6-5,.,TRBJ1-5,CASSYSGGDQPQHF
TRBV9,TRBD2,TRBJ2-1,CASSVVGTSDSGQFF
TRBV7-9,TRBD1,TRBJ2-7,CASSFAGTGGYEQYF
TRBV18,.,TRBJ2-5,CASSLAPQETQYF
TRBV2,.,TRBJ1-3,CASSGRTGLLSGNTIYF
TRBV28,.,TRBJ2-5,CASSSAQETQYF
TRBV18,.,TRBJ2-3,CASSPGFTSTDTQYF
TRBV5-1,.,TRBJ2-7,CASSSSGDYEQYF
TRBV7-2,.,TRBJ2-5,CASSFGRDQETQYF